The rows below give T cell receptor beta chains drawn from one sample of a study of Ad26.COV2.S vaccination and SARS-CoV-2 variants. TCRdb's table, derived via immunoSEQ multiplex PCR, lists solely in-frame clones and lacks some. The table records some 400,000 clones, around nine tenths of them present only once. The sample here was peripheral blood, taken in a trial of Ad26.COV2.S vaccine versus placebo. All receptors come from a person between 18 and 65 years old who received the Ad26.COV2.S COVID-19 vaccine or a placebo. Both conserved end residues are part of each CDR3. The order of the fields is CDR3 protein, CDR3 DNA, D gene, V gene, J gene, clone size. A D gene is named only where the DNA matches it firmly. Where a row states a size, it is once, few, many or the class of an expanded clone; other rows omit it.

CDR3aa: CASSLEGGDEQFF
CDR3nt: TGTGCCAGCAGCTTAGAAGGGGGGGATGAGCAGTTCTTC
d_gene: -
v_gene: TRBV11-3
j_gene: TRBJ2-1
abundance: -

CDR3aa: CASSISVYGYTF
CDR3nt: TGTGCCAGTAGTATATCCGTTTATGGCTACACCTTC
d_gene: -
v_gene: TRBV19
j_gene: TRBJ1-2
abundance: -

CDR3aa: CASSPGGGLPLNEQFF
CDR3nt: TGTGCCAGCTCCCCGGGGGGCGGGCTTCCTCTCAATGAGCAGTTCTTC
d_gene: -
v_gene: TRBV18
j_gene: TRBJ2-1
abundance: -

CDR3aa: CASTPLWGEDQPQHF
CDR3nt: TGCGCCAGCACCCCCCTCTGGGGGGAGGATCAGCCCCAGCATTTT
d_gene: -
v_gene: TRBV10-1
j_gene: TRBJ1-5
abundance: -

CDR3aa: CASLVDTQYF
CDR3nt: TGTGCCAGCTTGGTAGATACGCAGTATTTT
d_gene: -
v_gene: TRBV2
j_gene: TRBJ2-3
abundance: -

CDR3aa: CASSMGQGMDSPLHF
CDR3nt: TGTGCCAGCAGTATGGGACAGGGGATGGACTCACCCCTCCACTTT
d_gene: TRBD1
v_gene: TRBV27
j_gene: TRBJ1-6
abundance: few

CDR3aa: CASSLDLAGEEQYF
CDR3nt: TGCGCCAGCAGCTTGGACCTAGCGGGGGAGGAGCAGTACTTC
d_gene: TRBD2
v_gene: TRBV5-1
j_gene: TRBJ2-7
abundance: -

CDR3aa: CASSTGTHLGFF
CDR3nt: TGTGCCAGCAGCACCGGGACCCACTTGGGGTTCTTC
d_gene: -
v_gene: TRBV7-9
j_gene: TRBJ2-1
abundance: -

CDR3aa: CSVEDRTGQGTTF
CDR3nt: TGCAGCGTTGAAGATCGAACGGGACAGGGAACGACCTTC
d_gene: TRBD1
v_gene: TRBV29-1
j_gene: TRBJ1-2
abundance: once

CDR3aa: CASSSFRREAYEQYF
CDR3nt: TGTGCCAGCAGCTCCTTTAGACGGGAAGCCTACGAGCAGTACTTC
d_gene: -
v_gene: TRBV7-8
j_gene: TRBJ2-7
abundance: -

CDR3aa: CATGLAGTPGDTQYF
CDR3nt: TGTGCCACAGGACTAGCGGGGACACCGGGAGATACGCAGTATTTT
d_gene: TRBD2
v_gene: TRBV24-1
j_gene: TRBJ2-3
abundance: -

CDR3aa: CASSLLGGNSNQPQHF
CDR3nt: TGTGCCAGCAGTTTATTGGGGGGAAATAGCAATCAGCCCCAGCATTTT
d_gene: -
v_gene: TRBV27
j_gene: TRBJ1-5
abundance: -

CDR3aa: CASSSTGTRYEQYF
CDR3nt: TGTGCCAGCAGCTCTACCGGGACGCGATACGAGCAGTACTTC
d_gene: -
v_gene: TRBV11-2
j_gene: TRBJ2-7
abundance: -

CDR3aa: CSASRREGRETQYF
CDR3nt: TGCAGTGCTAGTCGGCGGGAGGGCCGAGAGACCCAGTACTTC
d_gene: TRBD2
v_gene: TRBV20-1
j_gene: TRBJ2-5
abundance: -

CDR3aa: CASSSSLDTQYF
CDR3nt: TGTGCCAGCAGCTCCTCATTAGATACGCAGTATTTT
d_gene: -
v_gene: TRBV7-2
j_gene: TRBJ2-3
abundance: -

CDR3aa: CASSEWRYEQYF
CDR3nt: TGTGCCAGCAGTGAATGGCGTTACGAGCAGTACTTC
d_gene: -
v_gene: TRBV2
j_gene: TRBJ2-7
abundance: -

CDR3aa: CASSAVGQGFGKLFF
CDR3nt: TGTGCCAGCAGTGCGGTGGGACAGGGATTCGGTAAACTGTTTTTT
d_gene: TRBD1
v_gene: TRBV2
j_gene: TRBJ1-4
abundance: -

CDR3aa: CASSPKGPEAFF
CDR3nt: TGTGCCAGCTCACCTAAAGGGCCTGAAGCTTTCTTT
d_gene: -
v_gene: TRBV18
j_gene: TRBJ1-1
abundance: -

CDR3aa: CASSFGQGNSPLHF
CDR3nt: TGTGCCAGCAGCTTCGGACAGGGGAATTCACCCCTCCACTTT
d_gene: TRBD1
v_gene: TRBV11-3
j_gene: TRBJ1-6
abundance: -

CDR3aa: CASSRRGVPISGANVLTF
CDR3nt: TGTGCCAGCAGCCGAAGGGGGGTTCCGATCTCTGGGGCCAACGTCCTGACTTTC
d_gene: -
v_gene: TRBV6-2/TRBV6-3
j_gene: TRBJ2-6
abundance: -

CDR3aa: CASRGLAYNEQFF
CDR3nt: TGTGCCAGTAGGGGACTAGCTTACAATGAGCAGTTCTTC
d_gene: TRBD2
v_gene: TRBV19
j_gene: TRBJ2-1
abundance: -

CDR3aa: CASNPVGSGNYNEQFF
CDR3nt: TGTGCCAGCAACCCGGTGGGTAGCGGAAATTACAATGAGCAGTTCTTC
d_gene: -
v_gene: TRBV11-2
j_gene: TRBJ2-1
abundance: -

CDR3aa: CASSVSWGGLLETQYF
CDR3nt: TGTGCCAGCAGCGTCTCTTGGGGGGGACTACTAGAGACCCAGTACTTC
d_gene: TRBD2
v_gene: TRBV9
j_gene: TRBJ2-5
abundance: once

CDR3aa: CAWSLPGMAGTTGELFF
CDR3nt: TGTGCCTGGTCCCTCCCTGGGATGGCTGGTACTACCGGGGAGCTGTTTTTT
d_gene: -
v_gene: TRBV30
j_gene: TRBJ2-2
abundance: -

CDR3aa: CASSLASGTMYEQYF
CDR3nt: TGTGCCAGCAGCTTAGCTAGCGGGACTATGTACGAGCAGTACTTC
d_gene: TRBD2
v_gene: TRBV7-2
j_gene: TRBJ2-7
abundance: -

CDR3aa: CASSSSTSGGIQETQYF
CDR3nt: TGTGCCAGCAGCTCCTCGACTAGCGGGGGAATCCAAGAGACCCAGTACTTC
d_gene: TRBD2
v_gene: TRBV11-2
j_gene: TRBJ2-5
abundance: once

CDR3aa: CASSNGRASPEKLFF
CDR3nt: TGTGCCAGCAGCAACGGGAGGGCCAGCCCGGAAAAACTGTTTTTT
d_gene: -
v_gene: TRBV7-9
j_gene: TRBJ1-4
abundance: -

CDR3aa: CASGSGGSSYEQYF
CDR3nt: TGTGCCAGCGGTAGCGGGGGTAGCTCCTACGAGCAGTACTTC
d_gene: TRBD2
v_gene: TRBV9
j_gene: TRBJ2-7
abundance: -

CDR3aa: CASSRGRAGGPRNEQFF
CDR3nt: TGCGCCAGCAGCCGAGGTCGAGCGGGAGGGCCTCGGAATGAGCAGTTCTTC
d_gene: TRBD2
v_gene: TRBV4-1
j_gene: TRBJ2-1
abundance: -

CDR3aa: CASSASLSYNEQFF
CDR3nt: TGTGCCAGCAGCGCTAGCTTATCCTACAATGAGCAGTTCTTC
d_gene: -
v_gene: TRBV6-6
j_gene: TRBJ2-1
abundance: -

CDR3aa: CASSLSRTGGFGNTIYF
CDR3nt: TGTGCCAGCAGTTTATCCCGGACAGGGGGCTTTGGAAACACCATATATTTT
d_gene: TRBD1
v_gene: TRBV28
j_gene: TRBJ1-3
abundance: -

CDR3aa: CASSLPGSGPLTEAFF
CDR3nt: TGTGCCAGCAGCTTGCCTGGTTCGGGACCGCTCACTGAAGCTTTCTTT
d_gene: -
v_gene: TRBV5-6
j_gene: TRBJ1-1
abundance: -

CDR3aa: CASSGGNSNLGRAAFF
CDR3nt: TGTGCCAGCAGTGGGGGTAATTCCAACCTCGGGAGGGCAGCTTTCTTT
d_gene: -
v_gene: TRBV19
j_gene: TRBJ1-1
abundance: -

CDR3aa: CASSLQGNSNQPQHF
CDR3nt: TGTGCCAGCAGTTTACAGGGGAATAGCAATCAGCCCCAGCATTTT
d_gene: -
v_gene: TRBV28
j_gene: TRBJ1-5
abundance: -

CDR3aa: CASSPTRGPEETQYF
CDR3nt: TGTGCCAGCAGCCCTACTAGGGGGCCTGAAGAGACCCAGTACTTC
d_gene: TRBD1
v_gene: TRBV7-2
j_gene: TRBJ2-5
abundance: -

CDR3aa: CASSYQGLRYGYTF
CDR3nt: TGTGCCAGCAGTTATCAGGGACTGCGATATGGCTACACCTTC
d_gene: -
v_gene: TRBV6-2/TRBV6-3
j_gene: TRBJ1-2
abundance: -

CDR3aa: CASSRIGQGFSTGELFF
CDR3nt: TGTGCCAGCAGCCGAATCGGACAGGGGTTTAGCACCGGGGAGCTGTTTTTT
d_gene: TRBD1
v_gene: TRBV3-1/TRBV3-2
j_gene: TRBJ2-2
abundance: -

CDR3aa: CASSLVGTENTEAFF
CDR3nt: TGTGCCAGCAGCTTAGTAGGGACTGAGAACACTGAAGCTTTCTTT
d_gene: -
v_gene: TRBV7-6
j_gene: TRBJ1-1
abundance: few

CDR3aa: CASSFGKGRYYEQYF
CDR3nt: TGTGCCAGTAGTTTTGGAAAGGGGAGGTACTACGAGCAGTACTTC
d_gene: -
v_gene: TRBV19
j_gene: TRBJ2-7
abundance: -

CDR3aa: CASSGLEMNTEAFF
CDR3nt: TGTGCCAGCAGTGGACTCGAGATGAACACTGAAGCTTTCTTT
d_gene: -
v_gene: TRBV28
j_gene: TRBJ1-1
abundance: -

CDR3aa: CASRKDRAKNTGELFF
CDR3nt: TGTGCCAGCAGAAAAGACAGGGCCAAGAACACCGGGGAGCTGTTTTTT
d_gene: TRBD1
v_gene: TRBV7-8
j_gene: TRBJ2-2
abundance: -

CDR3aa: CASSRRTGTNEQFF
CDR3nt: TGTGCCAGCAGCCGACGGACAGGGACGAATGAGCAGTTCTTC
d_gene: TRBD1
v_gene: TRBV28
j_gene: TRBJ2-1
abundance: once

CDR3aa: CASQPTPGAYNEQFF
CDR3nt: TGTGCCAGCCAGCCGACGCCGGGAGCCTACAATGAGCAGTTCTTC
d_gene: -
v_gene: TRBV2
j_gene: TRBJ2-1
abundance: -

CDR3aa: CASRLDRVSTDTQYF
CDR3nt: TGTGCCAGCAGACTGGACAGGGTTAGCACAGATACGCAGTATTTT
d_gene: TRBD1
v_gene: TRBV2
j_gene: TRBJ2-3
abundance: -

CDR3aa: CASNSGPGNTIYF
CDR3nt: TGTGCCAGTAATTCCGGGCCTGGAAACACCATATATTTT
d_gene: -
v_gene: TRBV19
j_gene: TRBJ1-3
abundance: -

CDR3aa: CASSNRDLGNQPQHF
CDR3nt: TGTGCCAGTAGTAACCGGGACCTCGGCAATCAGCCCCAGCATTTT
d_gene: -
v_gene: TRBV19
j_gene: TRBJ1-5
abundance: -

CDR3aa: CASSFGTGEQYF
CDR3nt: TGTGCCAGCAGTTTCGGGACAGGCGAGCAGTACTTC
d_gene: TRBD1
v_gene: TRBV6-6
j_gene: TRBJ2-7
abundance: -

CDR3aa: CATSETGTLLGNEQFF
CDR3nt: TGTGCCACCAGTGAAACCGGGACGCTCCTGGGGAATGAGCAGTTCTTC
d_gene: -
v_gene: TRBV24-1
j_gene: TRBJ2-1
abundance: -

CDR3aa: CASSLRQGDSYEQYF
CDR3nt: TGCGCCAGCAGCTTACGACAGGGGGACTCCTACGAGCAGTACTTC
d_gene: TRBD1
v_gene: TRBV5-1
j_gene: TRBJ2-7
abundance: once